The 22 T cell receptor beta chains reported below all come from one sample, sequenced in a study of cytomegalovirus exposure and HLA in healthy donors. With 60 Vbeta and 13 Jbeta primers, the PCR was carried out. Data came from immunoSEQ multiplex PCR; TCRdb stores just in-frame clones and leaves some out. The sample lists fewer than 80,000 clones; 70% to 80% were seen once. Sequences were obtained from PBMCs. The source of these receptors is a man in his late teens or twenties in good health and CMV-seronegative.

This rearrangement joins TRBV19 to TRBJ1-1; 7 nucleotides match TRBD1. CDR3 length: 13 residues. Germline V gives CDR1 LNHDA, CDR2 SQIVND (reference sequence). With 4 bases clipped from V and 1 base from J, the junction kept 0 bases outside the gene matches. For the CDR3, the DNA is TGTGCCAGTAGTAGGACAGGGAACACTGAAGCTTTCTTT. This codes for CASSRTGNTEAFF.

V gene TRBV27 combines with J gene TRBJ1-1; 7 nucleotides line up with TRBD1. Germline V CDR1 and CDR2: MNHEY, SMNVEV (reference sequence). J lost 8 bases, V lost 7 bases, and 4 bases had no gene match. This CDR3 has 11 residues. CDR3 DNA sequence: TGTGCCAGCAACAACAGGGGAGAAGCTTTCTTT. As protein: CASNNRGEAFF.

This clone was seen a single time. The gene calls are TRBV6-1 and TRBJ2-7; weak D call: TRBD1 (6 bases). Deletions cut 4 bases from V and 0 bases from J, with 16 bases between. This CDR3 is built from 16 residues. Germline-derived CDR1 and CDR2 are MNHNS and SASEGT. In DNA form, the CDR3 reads TGTGCCAGCAGTGGAAAGCGCAGGGGAAGCTCCTACGAGCAGTACTTC. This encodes CASSGKRRGSSYEQYF.

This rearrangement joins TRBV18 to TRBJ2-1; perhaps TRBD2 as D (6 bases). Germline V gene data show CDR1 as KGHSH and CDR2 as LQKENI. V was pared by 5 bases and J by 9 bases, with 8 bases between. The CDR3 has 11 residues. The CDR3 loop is CASSGGVEQFF. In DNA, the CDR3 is TGTGCCAGCTCAGGAGGGGTTGAGCAGTTCTTC.

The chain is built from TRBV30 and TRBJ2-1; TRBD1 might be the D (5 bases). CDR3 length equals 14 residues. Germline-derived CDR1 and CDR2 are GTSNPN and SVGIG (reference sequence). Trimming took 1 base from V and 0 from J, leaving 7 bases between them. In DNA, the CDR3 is TGTGCCTGGAGTGCAGGGCCCTCCTACAATGAGCAGTTCTTC. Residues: CAWSAGPSYNEQFF.

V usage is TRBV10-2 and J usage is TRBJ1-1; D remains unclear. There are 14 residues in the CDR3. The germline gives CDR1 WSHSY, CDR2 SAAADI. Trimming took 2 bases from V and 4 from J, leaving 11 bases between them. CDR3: CASSEGRTPTEAFF. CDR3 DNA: TGCGCCAGCAGTGAGGGGCGGACTCCCACTGAAGCTTTCTTT.

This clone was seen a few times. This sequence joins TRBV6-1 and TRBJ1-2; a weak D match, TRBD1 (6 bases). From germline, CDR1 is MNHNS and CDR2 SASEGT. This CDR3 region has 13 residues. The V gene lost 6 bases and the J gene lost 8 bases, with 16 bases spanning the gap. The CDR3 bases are TGTGCCAGCAGGGACAGCAGAGCGAGAGGCTACACCTTC. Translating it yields CASRDSRARGYTF.

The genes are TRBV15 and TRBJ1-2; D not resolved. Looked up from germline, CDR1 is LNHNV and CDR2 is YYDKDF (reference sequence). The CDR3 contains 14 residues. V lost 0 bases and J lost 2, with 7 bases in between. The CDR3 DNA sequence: TGTGCCACCAGCAGAGATGCAGTCAACTATGGCTACACCTTC. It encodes CATSRDAVNYGYTF.

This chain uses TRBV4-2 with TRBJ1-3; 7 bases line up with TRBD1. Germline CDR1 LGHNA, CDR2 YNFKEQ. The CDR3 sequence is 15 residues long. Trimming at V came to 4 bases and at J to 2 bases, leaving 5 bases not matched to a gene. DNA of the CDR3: TGTGCCAGCAGCCCTGAGCAGGGGGCTGGAAACACCATATATTTT. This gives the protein CASSPEQGAGNTIYF.

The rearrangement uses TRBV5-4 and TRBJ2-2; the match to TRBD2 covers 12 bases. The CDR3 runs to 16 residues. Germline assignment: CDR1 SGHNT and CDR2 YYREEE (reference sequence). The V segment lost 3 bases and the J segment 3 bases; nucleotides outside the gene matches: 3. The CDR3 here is CASSSSSGGDTGELFF. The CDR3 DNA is TGTGCCAGCAGCTCCTCTAGCGGGGGGGACACCGGGGAGCTGTTTTTT.

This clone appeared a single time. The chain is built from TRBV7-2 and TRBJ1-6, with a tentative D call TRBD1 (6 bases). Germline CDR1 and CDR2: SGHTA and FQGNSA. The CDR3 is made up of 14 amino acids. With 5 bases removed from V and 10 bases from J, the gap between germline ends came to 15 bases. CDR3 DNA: TGTGCCAGCAGCCTCCACAGGGTTGGGTCACCCCTCCACTTT. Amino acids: CASSLHRVGSPLHF.

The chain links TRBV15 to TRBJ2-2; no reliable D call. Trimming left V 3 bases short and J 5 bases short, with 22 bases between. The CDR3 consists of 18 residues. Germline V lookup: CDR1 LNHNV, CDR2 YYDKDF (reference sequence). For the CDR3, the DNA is TGTGCCACCAGCAGCCTCGAACCGGGTCTCTGGTGGACCGGGGAGCTGTTTTTT. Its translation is CATSSLEPGLWWTGELFF.

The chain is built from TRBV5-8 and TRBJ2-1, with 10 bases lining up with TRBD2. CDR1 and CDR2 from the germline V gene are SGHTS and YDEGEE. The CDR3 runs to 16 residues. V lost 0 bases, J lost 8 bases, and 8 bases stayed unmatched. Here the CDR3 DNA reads TGTGCCAGCAGCTTGGCCCGGGCTAGCGGGAGCCATGAGCAGTTCTTC. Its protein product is CASSLARASGSHEQFF.

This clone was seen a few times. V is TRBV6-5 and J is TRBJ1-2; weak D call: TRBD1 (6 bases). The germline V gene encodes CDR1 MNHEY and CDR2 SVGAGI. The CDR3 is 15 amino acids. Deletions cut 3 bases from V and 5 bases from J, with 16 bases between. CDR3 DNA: TGTGCCAGCAGTTATAACCCCGACAGGAGATATGGCTACACCTTC. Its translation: CASSYNPDRRYGYTF.

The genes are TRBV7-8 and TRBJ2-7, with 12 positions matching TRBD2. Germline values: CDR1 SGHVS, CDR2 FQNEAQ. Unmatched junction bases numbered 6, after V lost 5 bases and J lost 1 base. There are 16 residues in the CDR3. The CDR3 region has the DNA TGTGCCAGCAGCGCCCTACTAGCGGGGGGATCCTACGAGCAGTACTTC. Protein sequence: CASSALLAGGSYEQYF.

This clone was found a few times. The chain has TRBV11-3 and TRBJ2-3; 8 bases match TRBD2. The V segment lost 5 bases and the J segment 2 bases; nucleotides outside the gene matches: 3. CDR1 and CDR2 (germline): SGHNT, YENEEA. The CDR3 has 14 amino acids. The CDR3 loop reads CASSPGLATDTQYF. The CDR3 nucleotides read TGTGCCAGCAGCCCCGGACTAGCCACAGATACGCAGTATTTT.

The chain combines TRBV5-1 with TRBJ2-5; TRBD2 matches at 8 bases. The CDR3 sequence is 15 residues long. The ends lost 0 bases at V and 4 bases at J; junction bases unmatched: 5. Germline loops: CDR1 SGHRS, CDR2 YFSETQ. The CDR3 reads CASSLERGRVETQYF. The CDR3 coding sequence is TGCGCCAGCAGCTTGGAGCGGGGGCGGGTAGAGACCCAGTACTTC.

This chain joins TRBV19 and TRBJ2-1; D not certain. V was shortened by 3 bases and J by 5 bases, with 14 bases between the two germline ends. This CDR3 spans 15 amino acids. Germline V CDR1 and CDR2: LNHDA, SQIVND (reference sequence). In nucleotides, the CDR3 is TGTGCCAGTAGTATTGGGCAGGATGGGCACAATGAGCAGTTCTTC. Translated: CASSIGQDGHNEQFF.

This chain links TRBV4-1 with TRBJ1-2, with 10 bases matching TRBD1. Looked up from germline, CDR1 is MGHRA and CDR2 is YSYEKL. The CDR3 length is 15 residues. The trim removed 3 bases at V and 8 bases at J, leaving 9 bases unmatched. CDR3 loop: CASSHPRTGGLGYTF. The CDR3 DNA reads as TGCGCCAGCAGCCACCCAAGGACAGGGGGTTTGGGCTACACCTTC.

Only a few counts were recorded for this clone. The CDR3 loop reads CASSEAVLRRLHF. Written as DNA, the CDR3 is TGTGCCAGCAGTGAAGCCGTCCTCCGTCGTCTCCACTTT. The chain employs TRBV6-1 and TRBJ1-6, with D uncertain. Between the trimmed V and J ends, which lost 0 bases and 16 bases, there was a span of 13 bases. The germline V gene has CDR1 MNHNS and CDR2 SASEGT. The length of the CDR3 is 13 residues.

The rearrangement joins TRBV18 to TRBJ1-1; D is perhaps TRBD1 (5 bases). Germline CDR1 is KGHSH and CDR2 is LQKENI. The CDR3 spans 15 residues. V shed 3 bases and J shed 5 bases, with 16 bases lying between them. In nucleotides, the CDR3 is TGTGCCAGCTCACCCCTGGGGCTCGAGAAGACTGAAGCTTTCTTT. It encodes CASSPLGLEKTEAFF.

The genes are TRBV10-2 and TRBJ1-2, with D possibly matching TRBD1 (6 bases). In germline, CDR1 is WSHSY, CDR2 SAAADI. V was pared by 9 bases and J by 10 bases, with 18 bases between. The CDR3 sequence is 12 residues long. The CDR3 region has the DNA TGCGCCAGTGGGGGGGCTCAGACGTCCTACACCTTC. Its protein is CASGGAQTSYTF.